Each of the 8 T cell receptor beta chains below was sequenced from the same sample in a study of blood T cell repertoires in COVID-19. Repertoires were generated with immunoSEQ multiplex PCR, while TCRdb's copy carries only in-frame clones and drops some. Counted here are just over 300,000 clones, 85% to 90% occurring once; the ten biggest clones make up 1.8%. Sample: peripheral blood. The source is a woman aged 25-40 years with COVID-19, enrolled during active disease.

The chain is built from TRBV5-1 and TRBJ1-1, with D perhaps TRBD1 (5 bases). The CDR3 spans 14 residues. Germline V gene data show CDR1 as SGHRS and CDR2 as YFSETQ. The V and J ends lost 4 bases and 7 bases respectively, with 17 bases between them. The CDR3 here is CASSPGDSNLEAFF. The CDR3, as DNA: TGCGCCAGCAGCCCAGGAGACAGTAACCTTGAAGCTTTCTTT.

The V gene is TRBV3-1 (or the pseudogene TRBV3-2), the J gene TRBJ2-1, with no clear D. Germline assignment: CDR1 LGHDT and CDR2 YNNKEL (reference sequence). The CDR3 loop spans 14 amino acids. V was shortened by 0 bases and J by 6 bases, with 9 bases between the two germline ends. The CDR3 protein is CASSQDVSRNEQFF. CDR3 nucleotides: TGTGCCAGCAGCCAAGATGTTTCCCGCAATGAGCAGTTCTTC.

The chain joins TRBV6-6 to TRBJ1-3; no definite D call. V shed 5 bases and J shed 0 bases, with 11 bases lying between them. Germline lookup yields CDR1 MNHNY and CDR2 SVGAGI (reference sequence). The CDR3 is 15 residues long. DNA of the CDR3: TGTGCCAGCAGTAAACAGCTTTTCTCTGGAAACACCATATATTTT. Residues: CASSKQLFSGNTIYF.

CDR3 amino acids: CASSLLGQGFSPLHF. The CDR3 coding sequence is TGTGCCAGCAGCTTATTGGGACAGGGATTTTCACCCCTCCACTTT. The J gene is TRBJ1-6, the V gene TRBV11-3; 9 bases map to TRBD1. V lost 2 bases to trimming and J lost 9 bases; unmatched junction nucleotides: 5. The V gene's germline CDR1 is SGHNT and CDR2 YENEEA. The CDR3 covers 15 residues.

This clone was recorded once. The V and J genes are TRBV6-4 and TRBJ2-3; TRBD1 agrees at 11 bases. The CDR3 is 15 residues long. The V gene end was trimmed by 4 bases and the J gene end by 6 bases; junction bases not matched to a gene: 6. Germline V gene data show CDR1 as MRHNA and CDR2 as SNTAGT. CDR3 in amino acids: CASSAGQGAPDTQYF. The CDR3, as DNA: TGTGCCAGCAGTGCCGGACAGGGGGCGCCGGATACGCAGTATTTT.

This sequence joins TRBV2 and TRBJ1-5, with 12 bases fitting TRBD1. Trimming at V came to 6 bases and at J to 6 bases, leaving 6 bases not matched to a gene. Germline CDR1 and CDR2: SNHLY and FYNNEI. This CDR3 is built from 15 residues. The CDR3 here is CASSPGTGGGQPQHF. DNA of the CDR3: TGTGCCAGCAGCCCCGGGACAGGGGGCGGTCAGCCCCAGCATTTT.

This chain joins TRBV10-1 and TRBJ1-1, with D hard to call. Trimming left V 2 bases short and J 2 bases short, with 12 bases between. Per the germline V gene, CDR1 is WNHNN and CDR2 is SYGVQD (reference sequence). This CDR3 contains 15 residues. CDR3 amino acids: CASSETGSPNTEAFF. In DNA form, the CDR3 reads TGCGCCAGCAGTGAGACGGGATCTCCTAACACTGAAGCTTTCTTT.

The chain combines TRBV6-5 with TRBJ1-2; D unresolved. The CDR3 runs to 16 residues. Deletions cut 2 bases from V and 0 bases from J, with 13 bases between. CDR1 and CDR2 from the germline V gene are MNHEY and SVGAGI. In nucleotides, the CDR3 is TGTGCCAGCAGTTACCGTACGGGTTCAGCTAACTATGGCTACACCTTC. Its protein is CASSYRTGSANYGYTF.